This T cell receptor beta chain was observed in a study of patients and donors after allogeneic stem cell transplantation. TCRdb processed the RT-PCR reads anew with MiXCR; each CDR3 protein has one entry. The profile covers more than 150,000 distinct CDR3 sequences, with about 40% appearing a single time and approximately 30% taken by the ten largest. The material sequenced was blood, either unsorted or a sorted T cell fraction (not recorded which). The TCR originated in a human donor who was either an allogeneic HSCT recipient or a stem cell or donor lymphocyte infusion donor (not recorded which). It is not recorded whose cells these are; they may come from a transplant donor.

CDR3 in amino acids: CASSLAGVEIEEYF. CDR3 nucleotides: TGTGCCAGCAGCTTGGCAGGGGTGGAAATTGAGGAGTACTTC. The chain combines TRBV5-5 with TRBJ2-7, with D perhaps TRBD1 (6 bases). The CDR3 is made up of 14 amino acids. Germline V gene sequence: CDR1 SGHKS, CDR2 YYEKEE (reference sequence). V lost 0 bases and J 11 bases, leaving 18 bases between the germline ends.